Shown below are 26 T cell receptor beta chains from a single sample sequenced in a study of blood T cell repertoires in COVID-19. Generated by immunoSEQ multiplex PCR, the TCRdb table keeps only in-frame clones and is missing some. The sample lists approximately 210,000 clones, 84% seen once, with 15% to 20% in the top ten. Sequencing input: peripheral blood. The receptors come from a man aged 25-40 years with active or convalescent COVID-19.

The V and J genes are TRBV6-6 and TRBJ2-5; D is unclear. CDR3 size: 15 residues. Germline V gives CDR1 MNHNY, CDR2 SVGAGI (reference sequence). V dropped 6 bases and J dropped 5 bases, with 19 bases sitting between them. In nucleotides, the CDR3 is TGTGCCAGCAGAGACTCTGGCCTCCAAGCGGAGACCCAGTACTTC. Translation gives CASRDSGLQAETQYF.

The chain has TRBV6-5 and TRBJ1-4; D not resolved. V lost 8 bases, J lost 8 bases, and 15 bases lay in between. The CDR3 totals 13 residues. CDR1 MNHEY and CDR2 SVGAGI come from the germline V gene. The CDR3 reads CASAGRVKEKLFF. CDR3 in DNA: TGTGCCAGCGCCGGGAGGGTAAAGGAAAAACTGTTTTTT.

The chain has TRBV20-1 and TRBJ2-7; TRBD2 matches at 7 bases. The germline CDR1 and CDR2 sequences are DFQATT and SNEGSKA (reference sequence). This CDR3 spans 11 amino acids. DNA of the CDR3: TGCAGCCTCGGGGGGTCCTACGAGCAGTACTTC. It translates to CSLGGSYEQYF.

This rearrangement joins TRBV27 to TRBJ1-2; 7 nucleotides agree with TRBD1. Germline loops: CDR1 MNHEY, CDR2 SMNVEV (reference sequence). J was trimmed by 8 bases and V by 6 bases; bases with no gene match: 6. This CDR3 is 12 amino acids long. The CDR3 reads CASSPDRDGYTF. The CDR3 DNA is TGTGCCAGCAGCCCAGACAGGGACGGCTACACCTTC.

This chain links TRBV15 with TRBJ2-4; 7 bases agree with TRBD1. Trimming at V came to 3 bases and at J to 8 bases, leaving 10 bases not matched to a gene. Per germline, CDR1 LNHNV and CDR2 YYDKDF (reference sequence). The CDR3 has 15 residues. The CDR3 is CATSRYRGAQDIQYF. For the CDR3, the DNA is TGTGCCACCAGCAGGTACAGGGGTGCTCAGGACATTCAGTACTTC. Full variable domain (outside the CDR3, taken from reference TRBV15 and TRBJ2-4): DAMVIQNPRYQVTQFGKPVTLSCSQTLNHNVMYWYQQKSSQAPKLLFHYYDKDFNNEADTPDNFQSRRPNTSFCFLDIRSPGLGDTAMYLCATSRYRGAQDIQYFGAGTRLSVL.

The chain is built from TRBV7-9 and TRBJ1-4; a weak D match, TRBD1 (5 bases). This CDR3 has 14 amino acids. V lost 8 bases to trimming and J lost 3 bases, with 13 bases between them. The germline V gene encodes CDR1 SEHNR and CDR2 FQNEAQ (reference sequence). In nucleotides, the CDR3 is TGTGCCAGCCGCAGGGAAGGAGCTAATGAAAAACTGTTTTTT. Protein: CASRREGANEKLFF. Full variable domain (rest looked up from reference TRBV7-9 and TRBJ1-4): DTGVSQNPRHKITKRGQNVTFRCDPISEHNRLYWYRQTLGQGPEFLTYFQNEAQLEKSRLLSDRFSAERPKGSFSTLEIQRTEQGDSAMYLCASRREGANEKLFFGSGTQLSVL.

The chain couples TRBV28 to TRBJ2-1; 10 bases line up with TRBD2. This CDR3 contains 15 residues. Germline CDR1 is MDHEN and CDR2 is SYDVKM. Trimming at V came to 5 bases and at J to 6 bases, leaving 7 bases not matched to a gene. CDR3 in amino acids: CASSPGSGRANEQFF. The DNA of the CDR3 is TGTGCCAGCAGTCCCGGCAGCGGGAGGGCCAATGAGCAGTTCTTC.

The V and J genes are TRBV3-1 (or the pseudogene TRBV3-2) and TRBJ2-2; no definite D call. CDR3 length equals 13 residues. V lost 2 bases and J 5 bases, leaving 6 bases between the germline ends. Germline CDR1 is LGHDT and CDR2 is YNNKEL (reference sequence). The CDR3 spells CASSQPPTGELFF. The DNA for the CDR3 is TGTGCCAGCAGCCAACCCCCAACCGGGGAGCTGTTTTTT.

The chain employs TRBV12-3 or TRBV12-4 and TRBJ1-4; tentatively, D is TRBD1 (5 bases). The CDR3 spans 11 residues. Trimming removed 4 bases from V and 8 bases from J, with 5 bases in between. The CDR3, as DNA: TGTGCCAGCAGTTCAGGGGAAAAACTGTTTTTT. Residues: CASSSGEKLFF.

This clone has just a few counts. The chain uses TRBV7-7 and TRBJ2-7, with TRBD1 identical over 9 bases. The CDR3 consists of 15 residues. V lost 4 bases, J lost 5 bases, and 9 bases stayed unmatched. The germline CDR1 and CDR2 sequences are SSHAT and FNYEAQ (reference sequence). DNA of the CDR3: TGTGCCAGCAGCTCAGGGACAGGGCTACTGAACGAGCAGTACTTC. Its translation: CASSSGTGLLNEQYF. The full variable domain, in which reference TRBV7-7 and TRBJ2-7 provide the parts outside the CDR3, is GAGVSQSPRYKVTKRGQDVTLRCDPISSHATLYWYQQALGQGPEFLTYFNYEAQPDKSGLPSDRFSAERPEGSISTLTIQRTEQRDSAMYRCASSSGTGLLNEQYFGPGTRLTVT.

This clone was seen only once. V is TRBV7-2 and J is TRBJ1-6; 7 bases are a match to TRBD1. CDR1 and CDR2 (germline): SGHTA, FQGNSA. V lost 6 bases to trimming and J lost 10 bases; unmatched junction nucleotides: 12. The CDR3 is 15 amino acids. CDR3 in amino acids: CASRAGLAGGSPLHF. CDR3 in DNA: TGTGCCAGCAGAGCAGGCTTGGCAGGGGGATCACCCCTCCACTTT.

The J gene is TRBJ1-5, the V gene TRBV4-1; D is perhaps TRBD1 (5 bases). Germline V gene sequence: CDR1 MGHRA, CDR2 YSYEKL. V lost 3 bases to trimming and J lost 5 bases, with 17 bases between them. This CDR3 has 16 residues. CDR3 in amino acids: CASSHARAGVHQPQHF. DNA of the CDR3: TGCGCCAGCAGCCATGCCAGGGCGGGGGTTCATCAGCCCCAGCATTTT.

DNA for the CDR3: TGTGCCAGCAGTCCCGGGACAGCACAATTCGTCACTGAAGCTTTCTTT. Amino acid sequence: CASSPGTAQFVTEAFF. The chain couples TRBV6-2 or TRBV6-3 to TRBJ1-1, with 7 bases identical to TRBD1. The germline V gene encodes CDR1 MNHEY and CDR2 SVGEGT. Losses at the gene ends were 5 bases for V and 4 bases for J; bases not matched to a gene: 13. The CDR3 is 16 residues long.

The V gene is TRBV5-1, the J gene TRBJ2-5; no reliable D call. V gave up 0 bases and J gave up 5 bases, with 11 bases separating them. The CDR3 covers 14 residues. Germline CDR1 and CDR2: SGHRS and YFSETQ. For the CDR3, the DNA is TGCGCCAGCAGCTTGGACAGTCGTGCGGAGACCCAGTACTTC. Translating it yields CASSLDSRAETQYF.

The CDR3 DNA sequence: TGTGCCAGCAGTATAGCGGGGGCTAGCACAGATACGCAGTATTTT. Residues: CASSIAGASTDTQYF. This chain links TRBV6-2 or TRBV6-3 with TRBJ2-3; 9 nucleotides match TRBD2. The CDR3 spans 15 residues. The junction had 3 bases not matched to a gene; V was cut back by 5 bases and J by 0 bases. The germline CDR1 and CDR2 sequences are MNHEY and SVGEGT.

This clone has just one count. The rearrangement uses TRBV18 and TRBJ1-2; 7 bases agree with TRBD1. Unmatched junction bases numbered 12, after V lost 3 bases and J lost 2 bases. The CDR3 runs to 17 residues. The V gene's germline CDR1 is KGHSH and CDR2 LQKENI. The CDR3 loop reads CASSPFLNRGVNYGYTF. CDR3 DNA sequence: TGTGCCAGCTCACCGTTTTTAAACAGGGGCGTAAACTATGGCTACACCTTC.

The chain combines TRBV30 with TRBJ1-5, with D perhaps matching TRBD1 (5 bases). The CDR3 runs to 12 residues. From germline, CDR1 is GTSNPN and CDR2 SVGIG (reference sequence). Trimming cost V 3 bases and J 4 bases, with 7 bases left between them. CDR3 nucleotide sequence: TGTGCCTGGAGACAGGAGAATCAGCCCCAGCATTTT. It is translated as CAWRQENQPQHF.

The chain couples TRBV9 to TRBJ2-3; TRBD2 aligns across 15 bases. J lost 0 bases, V lost 4 bases, and 9 bases had no gene match. Germline lookup yields CDR1 SGDLS and CDR2 YYNGEE. The CDR3 totals 19 residues. DNA for the CDR3: TGTGCCAGCAGCTCAGTTCCGGGACTAGCGGGGGGTAGCACAGATACGCAGTATTTT. This encodes CASSSVPGLAGGSTDTQYF.

This sequence joins TRBV5-8 and TRBJ2-7; perhaps TRBD2 as D (7 bases). The V gene's germline CDR1 is SGHTS and CDR2 YDEGEE. This CDR3 spans 15 amino acids. V lost 0 bases and J 3 bases, leaving 13 bases between the germline ends. The CDR3 DNA reads as TGTGCCAGCAGCTTGGTGTGGGGGGGCGGCTACGAGCAGTACTTC. Translation gives CASSLVWGGGYEQYF.

J is TRBJ2-3 and V is TRBV5-1, with a weak D call TRBD2 (6 bases). Germline V lookup: CDR1 SGHRS, CDR2 YFSETQ. The CDR3 is made up of 15 amino acids. V lost 5 bases and J lost 4, with 17 bases in between. CDR3 region: CASRRNGGGSDTQYF. The CDR3 nucleotides read TGCGCCAGCAGGAGGAACGGGGGTGGATCAGATACGCAGTATTTT.

V and J are TRBV29-1 and TRBJ1-3; possible D gene TRBD1, 6 bases. The V end lost 5 bases, the J end lost 4 bases, and 15 bases lay between the germline ends. The V gene's germline CDR1 is SQVTM and CDR2 ANQGSEA. This CDR3 is built from 14 residues. This chain's CDR3 is CSVFEQGFGNTIYF. DNA of the CDR3: TGCAGCGTTTTTGAACAGGGTTTCGGAAACACCATATATTTT.

The chain recombines TRBV18 with TRBJ2-5; the D gene is possibly TRBD1 (5 bases). The CDR3 extends over 14 amino acids. V was trimmed by 2 bases and J by 4 bases, leaving 11 bases between them. From germline, CDR1 is KGHSH and CDR2 LQKENI. The CDR3 protein is CASSPGTGRETQYF. The DNA for the CDR3 is TGTGCCAGCTCACCAGGCACAGGTCGAGAGACCCAGTACTTC.

The genes are TRBV27 and TRBJ2-1, with TRBD2 identical over 9 bases. V trimming: 7 bases; J trimming: 11 bases; junction bases outside the gene matches: 9. Germline lookup yields CDR1 MNHEY and CDR2 SMNVEV (reference sequence). The length of the CDR3 is 13 residues. CDR3 sequence: CASKTSGPQKQFF. In nucleotides, the CDR3 is TGTGCCAGCAAGACTAGCGGCCCCCAAAAGCAGTTCTTC.

This clone was detected only a few times. Other DNA sequences in the same sample also yield this CDR3. The J gene is TRBJ1-2, the V gene TRBV7-9; 11 positions agree with TRBD1. Per germline, CDR1 SEHNR and CDR2 FQNEAQ (reference sequence). The CDR3 consists of 13 residues. The V segment lost 5 bases and the J segment 6 bases; nucleotides outside the gene matches: 2. The CDR3 spells CASSRTGGDGYTF. For the CDR3, the DNA is TGTGCCAGCAGCCGGACAGGGGGCGATGGCTACACCTTC.

The chain links TRBV7-2 to TRBJ2-7; 8 nucleotides line up with TRBD2. The CDR3 runs 14 residues. V lost 5 bases to trimming and J lost 0 bases; unmatched junction nucleotides: 3. CDR1 is SGHTA and CDR2 is FQGNSA in the germline V gene. CDR3 bases: TGTGCCAGCAGCGAGCTAGCGGGCTCCTACGAGCAGTACTTC. Protein product: CASSELAGSYEQYF.

The chain has TRBV5-1 and TRBJ2-7; no clear D gene. Trimming pared 3 bases from V and 1 base from J, leaving 2 bases between. CDR1 is SGHRS and CDR2 is YFSETQ in the germline V gene. The CDR3 has 11 amino acids. The CDR3 spells CASSSSYEQYF. The CDR3 DNA reads TGCGCCAGCAGCTCTTCCTACGAGCAGTACTTC.